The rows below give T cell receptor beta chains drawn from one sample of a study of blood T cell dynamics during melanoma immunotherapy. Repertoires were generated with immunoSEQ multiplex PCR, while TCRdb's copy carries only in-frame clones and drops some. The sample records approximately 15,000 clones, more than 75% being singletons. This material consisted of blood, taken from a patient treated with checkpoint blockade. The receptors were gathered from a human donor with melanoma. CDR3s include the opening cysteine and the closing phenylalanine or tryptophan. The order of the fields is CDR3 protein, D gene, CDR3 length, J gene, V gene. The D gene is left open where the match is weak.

CDR3: CASTSRTPGQEKLFF
D: -
length: 15
J: TRBJ1-4
V: TRBV28

CDR3: CASSLDRMSTEAFF
D: -
length: 14
J: TRBJ1-1
V: TRBV5-1

CDR3: CASSQETGTIYGYTF
D: -
length: 15
J: TRBJ1-2
V: TRBV4-3

CDR3: CASRETTGGYTF
D: TRBD1
length: 12
J: TRBJ1-2
V: TRBV2

CDR3: CASSFYGHFSTDTQYF
D: -
length: 16
J: TRBJ2-3
V: TRBV7-8

CDR3: CASSLGYTQYF
D: -
length: 11
J: TRBJ2-3
V: TRBV28

CDR3: CASSYSGGGGQETQYF
D: TRBD2
length: 16
J: TRBJ2-5
V: TRBV6-5

CDR3: CASSTPGPKLFF
D: -
length: 12
J: TRBJ1-4
V: TRBV28

CDR3: CASSRGQGAEAFF
D: TRBD1
length: 13
J: TRBJ1-1
V: TRBV6-5

CDR3: CASTRTGRDEKLFF
D: TRBD1
length: 14
J: TRBJ1-4
V: TRBV6-6

CDR3: CASSEWGGERPLHF
D: -
length: 14
J: TRBJ1-6
V: TRBV6-1

CDR3: CASRNRRSYNSPLHF
D: -
length: 15
J: TRBJ1-6
V: TRBV5-6

CDR3: CASSQEGAHSYEQYF
D: -
length: 15
J: TRBJ2-7
V: TRBV4-1

CDR3: CASSLGVGYEQYF
D: -
length: 13
J: TRBJ2-7
V: TRBV7-8

CDR3: CASSRGNTGELFF
D: -
length: 13
J: TRBJ2-2
V: TRBV5-4

CDR3: CASSYGSLGSNQPQHF
D: -
length: 16
J: TRBJ1-5
V: TRBV6-6

CDR3: CASSSDRNQPQHF
D: -
length: 13
J: TRBJ1-5
V: TRBV6-4

CDR3: CASIRDRGYGYTF
D: -
length: 13
J: TRBJ1-2
V: TRBV2

CDR3: CASSQGQNNSPLHF
D: -
length: 14
J: TRBJ1-6
V: TRBV7-2

CDR3: CASSNLQGANQPQHF
D: TRBD1
length: 15
J: TRBJ1-5
V: TRBV18

CDR3: CAWRVSDQSKYF
D: -
length: 12
J: TRBJ2-5
V: TRBV30

CDR3: CASSSANNNSPLHF
D: -
length: 14
J: TRBJ1-6
V: TRBV2

CDR3: CASSPPGTSSGNTIYF
D: -
length: 16
J: TRBJ1-3
V: TRBV18

CDR3: CASSEGQGHDTQYF
D: TRBD1
length: 14
J: TRBJ2-3
V: TRBV11-3

CDR3: CASIDPQGSGANVLTF
D: -
length: 16
J: TRBJ2-6
V: TRBV19

CDR3: CASSRFGNYGYTF
D: -
length: 13
J: TRBJ1-2
V: TRBV5-4

CDR3: CASSEMVYQPQHF
D: -
length: 13
J: TRBJ1-5
V: TRBV6-1

CDR3: CASSPGANVLTF
D: -
length: 12
J: TRBJ2-6
V: TRBV18

CDR3: CASSRTVNTEAFF
D: -
length: 13
J: TRBJ1-1
V: TRBV19

CDR3: CAVLANAYNEQFF
D: -
length: 13
J: TRBJ2-1
V: TRBV12-5

CDR3: CARTGGLAEAFF
D: TRBD1
length: 12
J: TRBJ1-1
V: TRBV2

CDR3: CASSLSGTEQETQYF
D: -
length: 15
J: TRBJ2-5
V: TRBV7-3

CDR3: CASSQDSLGLVQFF
D: -
length: 14
J: TRBJ2-1
V: TRBV14

CDR3: CASSFAPGRTGELFF
D: -
length: 15
J: TRBJ2-2
V: TRBV11-2

CDR3: CASGDRAGQPQHF
D: TRBD1
length: 13
J: TRBJ1-5
V: TRBV6-1

CDR3: CASSFASSGNTIYF
D: -
length: 14
J: TRBJ1-3
V: TRBV27

CDR3: CAWSVWETQYF
D: -
length: 11
J: TRBJ2-5
V: TRBV30

CDR3: CATSRDRQETHQPQHF
D: -
length: 16
J: TRBJ1-5
V: TRBV15

CDR3: CASSLDGPRGRYTF
D: -
length: 14
J: TRBJ1-2
V: TRBV27

CDR3: CASSQDPQVKKYF
D: -
length: 13
J: TRBJ2-7
V: TRBV4-1

CDR3: CASSPGQGSPGELFF
D: TRBD1
length: 15
J: TRBJ2-2
V: TRBV9

CDR3: CASSLSVGQGEGETQYF
D: TRBD1
length: 17
J: TRBJ2-5
V: TRBV28

CDR3: CASSPGGSRIYEQYF
D: -
length: 15
J: TRBJ2-7
V: TRBV5-1

CDR3: CATSRGAGRTDTQYF
D: -
length: 15
J: TRBJ2-3
V: TRBV15

CDR3: CASSRVSGTSGNTIYF
D: -
length: 16
J: TRBJ1-3
V: TRBV5-1

CDR3: CASSRGGVDNEKLFF
D: -
length: 15
J: TRBJ1-4
V: TRBV4-2

CDR3: CASSRGNGVGYEQYF
D: -
length: 15
J: TRBJ2-7
V: TRBV4-1

CDR3: CASSLSAGPGEQYF
D: -
length: 14
J: TRBJ2-7
V: TRBV4-1

CDR3: CASSKGHFGANYGYTF
D: -
length: 16
J: TRBJ1-2
V: TRBV25-1

CDR3: CASSPRTGRTGELFF
D: -
length: 15
J: TRBJ2-2
V: TRBV18

CDR3: CASSGQGALSYGYTF
D: TRBD1
length: 15
J: TRBJ1-2
V: TRBV2

CDR3: CASTTSGAGQPQHF
D: -
length: 14
J: TRBJ1-5
V: TRBV6-6

CDR3: CASSENSQLGEQFF
D: -
length: 14
J: TRBJ2-1
V: TRBV9

CDR3: CASSDYRDTDTQYF
D: -
length: 14
J: TRBJ2-3
V: TRBV2

CDR3: CASSKELLGLYEQYF
D: -
length: 15
J: -
V: TRBV19